The T cell receptor (beta chain) under discussion was sequenced for a study of blood T cell repertoires in COVID-19. In the study overall: From T cells, B-cell-depleted T cells, or PBMCs came the material, which was cDNA or gDNA.

Regarding this clone: This specimen includes other DNA sequences encoding the same CDR3.

Per the authors' pipeline: It was from reference gene primer amplification that nucleated cell counts were estimated. Libraries were prepared by immunoSEQ multiplex PCR; TCRdb keeps only in-frame clonotypes and omits some of them. The V and J calls and clone size were taken over from that table, and D and trimming were inferred from the DNA. The sample yields 250,000 or so clones, approximately 83% seen once. Cohort placement rested on clinical history that participants reported themselves. Donors in Cohort 3 counted as recovered after two negative PCRs, clearance, or symptom resolution. This CDR3 has 12 residues. V gave up 6 bases and J gave up 1 base, with 7 bases separating them. Germline V CDR1 and CDR2: MDHEN, SYDVKM.

Sequenced material: PBMCs or T cells enriched from blood (not recorded which). V is TRBV28 and J is TRBJ2-7, with D tentatively TRBD1 (6 bases). This TCR was sampled from a man aged 50 or older who had recovered from COVID-19. In nucleotides, the CDR3 is TGTGCCAGCAGCCAGGGGTCCTACGAGCAGTACTTC. Its translation: CASSQGSYEQYF.